This T cell receptor (beta chain) was recovered during a study of post-analysis software for immune sequencing data. On the study more broadly: Relapsing-remitting, secondary progressive and progressive-relapsing forms made up the multiple sclerosis disease courses.

A word on this clonotype: The target antigen is unknown.

Study-level results: Those with multiple sclerosis, the patient group, showed significantly lower normalized Chao1 diversity than controls. A handful of TRBV segments were significantly more frequent in patients than in controls. TRBV5-6, TRBV5-1 and TRBV20-1 were among these segments.

Incorporated into the TCR beta cDNA libraries were unique molecular identifiers, which served to reduce PCR and sequencing biases. Roughly 500,000 cDNA molecules were obtained from approximately 0.91 to 9.4 million T cells. In TCRdb, the PCR reads were re-called with MiXCR into one record per CDR3 protein. The sample shows 750,000 to 950,000 distinct CDR3 sequences, about 53% of them seen only once. With 1 base removed from V and 1 base from J, the gap between germline ends came to 12 bases. CDR3 length: 16 residues. The germline V gene has CDR1 MGHDK and CDR2 SYGVNS. The chain employs TRBV25-1 and TRBJ2-3; TRBD1 is a possible D gene (5 bases). The origin of this receptor is a girl between 10 and 17 years old with multiple sclerosis. Sequenced: blood. In DNA, the CDR3 is TGTGCCAGCAGTGAATTTCGGCAGGGCCGCACAGATACGCAGTATTTT. It yields the protein CASSEFRQGRTDTQYF.